These T cell receptor beta chains were read from a single sample in a study of monozygotic twins with inflammatory bowel disease. TCRdb re-called the 5' RACE reads, yielding one record per CDR3 amino acid sequence without DNA. The record lists approximately 330,000 distinct CDR3 sequences, of which the ten most abundant hold approximately 2%. Sequenced: blood. These receptors came from a human donor with ulcerative colitis or Crohn's disease, or a healthy co-twin of an affected twin (not recorded which). The CDR3 runs from the conserved cysteine through the conserved F or W.

>TRBV9|TRBJ2-3
CASSVEGDTRIADTQYF
>TRBV10-3|TRBJ2-5
CAISDPGTAQETQYF
>TRBV20-1|TRBJ1-5
CSASGANQPQHF
>TRBV5-4|TRBJ2-4
CASSLSQVAKNIQYF
>TRBV5-6|TRBJ1-1
CASSLEAGSEAFF
>TRBV18|TRBJ2-1
CASSRTIVSGSPYNEQFF
>TRBV12-3/TRBV12-4|TRBJ1-5
CASSQYGTGNNQPQHF
>TRBV11-2|TRBJ2-3
CASSPRTRSGPDTQYF
>TRBV27|TRBJ2-7
CASSLAGGTYEQYF
>TRBV5-4|TRBJ1-4
CASSPPGTNYEKLFF
>TRBV5-1|TRBJ2-3
CASSSTTGSDTQYF
>TRBV5-1|TRBJ2-1
CASTWTDPYNEQFF
>TRBV29-1|TRBJ2-7
CSVEIGPYEQYF
>TRBV19|TRBJ2-5
CASSMGDRQYF
>TRBV20-1|TRBJ1-1
CSASPFAENRAFF
>TRBV7-2|TRBJ1-2
CASSPRTGGDYGYTF
>TRBV11-2|TRBJ2-7
CASSLEAGPSYEQYF
>TRBV12-3/TRBV12-4|TRBJ2-7
CASRFGQVTTYEQYF
>TRBV20-1|TRBJ2-5
CSARGTRQETQYF
>TRBV10-3|TRBJ1-2
CAISPQRDYGYTF
>TRBV19|TRBJ1-1
CASSMQGMNTEAFF
>TRBV14|TRBJ1-3
CASRTGTGIGNTIYF
>TRBV6-2/TRBV6-3|TRBJ2-5
CASLKRDTNVLQETQYF
>TRBV20-1|TRBJ1-4
CSASRGGNTNEKLFF
>TRBV6-5|TRBJ2-3
CASTLRGGGWTDTQYF
>TRBV5-1|TRBJ1-1
CASSLGQGARNTEAFF
>TRBV6-1|TRBJ2-1
CASSEIRGNEQFF
>TRBV6-6|TRBJ1-1
CASIKHMNTEAFF
>TRBV7-6|TRBJ2-3
CASSRTGASIDTQYF
>TRBV24-1|TRBJ1-5
CATGTGSRDQPQHF
>TRBV12-3/TRBV12-4|TRBJ1-2
CASSLGPVYYGYTF
>TRBV12-3/TRBV12-4|TRBJ2-1
CASSPRGGSYNEQFF
>TRBV7-2|TRBJ2-3
CASTSADTQYF
>TRBV4-1|TRBJ2-3
CASSQSGLASQYF
>TRBV20-1|TRBJ1-5
CSASAALGQPQHF
>TRBV2|TRBJ1-5
CASSEILSYQPQHF
>TRBV18|TRBJ2-2
CASSPLASGSTGELFF
>TRBV5-1|TRBJ1-3
CASSLGAASSGNTIYF
>TRBV11-3|TRBJ2-2
CASSLYGGQQGTGELFF
>TRBV9|TRBJ2-5
CASSLGDRETQYF
>TRBV3-1|TRBJ2-1
CASSQAGGPFNEQFF
>TRBV5-1|TRBJ2-1
CASSLLPNQYNEQFF
>TRBV13|TRBJ2-1
CASSPTPTGQGKDNEQFF
>TRBV5-1|TRBJ2-6
CASSLALGANVLTF
>TRBV4-1|TRBJ2-5
CASSQDQRAQETQYF
>TRBV30|TRBJ2-1
CAWSAGGEGLGEQFF
>TRBV10-3|TRBJ2-1
CAIRGGAGRGTNEQFF
>TRBV5-4|TRBJ2-5
CASSPTGTGGETQYF
>TRBV7-9|TRBJ2-1
CASSLESGGQFF
>TRBV5-1|TRBJ2-7
CASSLGGRTGRYEQYF
>TRBV29-1|TRBJ2-7
CSVTTSRVDEQYF
>TRBV11-2|TRBJ2-1
CASSLRSGLAGKSSYNEQFF
>TRBV19|TRBJ2-3
CASSPSGGVEYF
>TRBV28|TRBJ2-7
CASSSTGPLYEQYF
>TRBV12-3/TRBV12-4|TRBJ1-1
CASGQQGSYTEAFF
>TRBV2|TRBJ2-5
CASLDGNKETQYF
>TRBV19|TRBJ1-5
CASSISTGGAGQPQHF
>TRBV9|TRBJ2-5
CASSVGRTPEIQETQYF
>TRBV12-3/TRBV12-4|TRBJ1-6
CASGADFSRYSPLHF